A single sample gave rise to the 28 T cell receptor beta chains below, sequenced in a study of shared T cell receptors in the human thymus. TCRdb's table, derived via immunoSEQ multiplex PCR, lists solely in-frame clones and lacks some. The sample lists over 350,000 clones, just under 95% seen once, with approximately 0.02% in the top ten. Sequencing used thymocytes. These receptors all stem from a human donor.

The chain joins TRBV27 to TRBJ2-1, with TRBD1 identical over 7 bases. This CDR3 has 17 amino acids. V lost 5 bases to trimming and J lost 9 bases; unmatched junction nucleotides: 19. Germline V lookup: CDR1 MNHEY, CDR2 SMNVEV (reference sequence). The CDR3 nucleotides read TGTGCCAGCAGTACCTACTCCGGGACAGCAGCACAAGGTGAGCAGTTCTTC. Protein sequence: CASSTYSGTAAQGEQFF.

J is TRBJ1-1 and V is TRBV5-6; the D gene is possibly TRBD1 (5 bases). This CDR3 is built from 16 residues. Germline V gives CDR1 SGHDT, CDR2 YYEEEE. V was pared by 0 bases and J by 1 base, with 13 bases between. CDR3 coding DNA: TGTGCCAGCAGCTTGGTTTGGGGCGTCAGGAACACTGAAGCTTTCTTT. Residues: CASSLVWGVRNTEAFF.

In DNA form, the CDR3 reads TGTGCCAGCACCGCGAGGTGGCTAGCGGGACTCTCCTACGAGCAGTACTTC. This gives the protein CASTARWLAGLSYEQYF. This chain uses TRBV28 with TRBJ2-7, with 9 positions matching TRBD2. The junction had 13 bases not matched to a gene; V was cut back by 7 bases and J by 0 bases. Per the germline V gene, CDR1 is MDHEN and CDR2 is SYDVKM. CDR3 length: 17 residues.

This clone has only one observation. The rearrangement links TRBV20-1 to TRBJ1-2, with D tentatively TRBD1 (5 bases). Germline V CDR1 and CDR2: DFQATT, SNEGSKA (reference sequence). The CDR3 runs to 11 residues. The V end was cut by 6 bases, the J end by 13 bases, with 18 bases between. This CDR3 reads CSANRDSGSTF. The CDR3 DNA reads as TGCAGTGCAAACCGGGACTCAGGGAGCACCTTC.

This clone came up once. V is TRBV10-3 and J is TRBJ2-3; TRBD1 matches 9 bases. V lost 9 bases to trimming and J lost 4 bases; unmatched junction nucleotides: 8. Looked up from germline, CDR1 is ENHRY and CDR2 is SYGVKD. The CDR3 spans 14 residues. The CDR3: CAITGTGSSDTQYF. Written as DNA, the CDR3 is TGTGCCATTACCGGGACAGGGTCATCAGATACGCAGTATTTT.

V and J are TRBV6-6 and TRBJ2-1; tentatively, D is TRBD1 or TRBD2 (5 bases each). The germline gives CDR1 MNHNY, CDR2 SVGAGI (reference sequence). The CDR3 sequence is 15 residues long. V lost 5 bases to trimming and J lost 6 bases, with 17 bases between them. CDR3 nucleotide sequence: TGTGCCAGCAGTAAGGGGAGAGGGTTTGGCAATGAGCAGTTCTTC. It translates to CASSKGRGFGNEQFF.

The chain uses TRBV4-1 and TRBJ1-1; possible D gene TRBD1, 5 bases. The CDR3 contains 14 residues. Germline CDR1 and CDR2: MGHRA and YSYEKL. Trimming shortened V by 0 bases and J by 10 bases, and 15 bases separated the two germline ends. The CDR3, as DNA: TGCGCCAGCAGCCAAGAGCCGGACAAGTTGGGAGCTTTCTTT. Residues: CASSQEPDKLGAFF.

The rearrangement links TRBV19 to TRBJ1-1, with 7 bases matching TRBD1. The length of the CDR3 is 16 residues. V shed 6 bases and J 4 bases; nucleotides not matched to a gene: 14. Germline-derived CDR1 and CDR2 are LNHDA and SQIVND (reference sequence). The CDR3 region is CASSTRETGHGTEAFF. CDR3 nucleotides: TGTGCCAGTAGCACTAGGGAGACAGGGCACGGCACTGAAGCTTTCTTT.

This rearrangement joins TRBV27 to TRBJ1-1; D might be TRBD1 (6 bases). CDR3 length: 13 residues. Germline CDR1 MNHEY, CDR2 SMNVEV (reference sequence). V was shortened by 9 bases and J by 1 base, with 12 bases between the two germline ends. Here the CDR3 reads CASGLDRNTEAFF. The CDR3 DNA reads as TGTGCCAGTGGACTGGACAGGAACACTGAAGCTTTCTTT.

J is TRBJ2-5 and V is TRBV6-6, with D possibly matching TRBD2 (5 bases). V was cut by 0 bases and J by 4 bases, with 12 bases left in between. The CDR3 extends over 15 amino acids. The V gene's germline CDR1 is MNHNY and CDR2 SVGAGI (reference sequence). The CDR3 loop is CASSYSPSLRETQYF. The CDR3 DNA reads TGTGCCAGCAGTTACTCTCCTAGCCTAAGAGAGACCCAGTACTTC.

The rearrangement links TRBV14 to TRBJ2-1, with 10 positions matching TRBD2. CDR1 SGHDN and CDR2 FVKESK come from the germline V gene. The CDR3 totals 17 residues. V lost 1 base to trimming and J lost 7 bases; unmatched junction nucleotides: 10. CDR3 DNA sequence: TGTGCCAGCAGCCAAGGGATAGCGGGAGGACTAGGGAATGAGCAGTTCTTC. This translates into CASSQGIAGGLGNEQFF.

Here the CDR3 reads CASMRGRGTQYF. The CDR3 nucleotides read TGCGCCAGCATGCGCGGGAGGGGGACCCAGTACTTC. The V and J genes are TRBV5-1 and TRBJ2-5, with 9 nucleotides matching TRBD2. The CDR3 contains 12 residues. With V trimmed by 6 bases and J by 7 bases, 4 bases remained unmatched. Per germline, CDR1 SGHRS and CDR2 YFSETQ.

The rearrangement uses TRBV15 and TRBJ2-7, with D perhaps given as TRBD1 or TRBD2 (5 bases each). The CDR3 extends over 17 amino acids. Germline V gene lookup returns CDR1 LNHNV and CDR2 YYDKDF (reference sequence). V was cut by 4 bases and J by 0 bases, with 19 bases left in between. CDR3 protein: CATSNGGYGQSSYEQYF. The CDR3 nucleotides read TGTGCCACCAGCAATGGGGGATACGGCCAGAGCTCCTACGAGCAGTACTTC.

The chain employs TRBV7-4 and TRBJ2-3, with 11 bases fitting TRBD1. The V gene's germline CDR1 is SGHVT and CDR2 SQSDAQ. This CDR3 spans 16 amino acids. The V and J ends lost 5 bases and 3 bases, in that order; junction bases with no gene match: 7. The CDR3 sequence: CASSHTDRGQTDTQYF. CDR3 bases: TGTGCCAGCAGCCATACGGACAGGGGGCAGACAGATACGCAGTATTTT.

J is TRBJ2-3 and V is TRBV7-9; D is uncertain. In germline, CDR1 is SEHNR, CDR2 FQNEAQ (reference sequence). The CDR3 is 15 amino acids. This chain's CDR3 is CAYGPSTPYTDTQYF. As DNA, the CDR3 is TGTGCATACGGGCCTAGTACACCGTACACAGATACGCAGTATTTT. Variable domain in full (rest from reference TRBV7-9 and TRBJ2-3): DTGVSQNPRHKITKRGQNVTFRCDPISEHNRLYWYRQTLGQGPEFLTYFQNEAQLEKSRLLSDRFSAERPKGSFSTLEIQRTEQGDSAMYLCAYGPSTPYTDTQYFGPGTRLTVL.

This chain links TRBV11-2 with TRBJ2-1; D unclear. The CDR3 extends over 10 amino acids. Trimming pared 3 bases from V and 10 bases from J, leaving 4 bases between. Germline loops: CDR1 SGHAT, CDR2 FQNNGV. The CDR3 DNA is TGTGCCAGCAGCTTTGGAGAGCAGTTCTTC. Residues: CASSFGEQFF.

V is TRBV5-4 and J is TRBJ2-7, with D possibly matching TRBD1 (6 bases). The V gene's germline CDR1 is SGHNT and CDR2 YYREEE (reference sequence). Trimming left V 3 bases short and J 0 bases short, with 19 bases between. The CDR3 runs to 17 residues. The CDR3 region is CASSSQGRRDYSYEQYF. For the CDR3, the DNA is TGTGCCAGCAGCTCCCAGGGGCGAAGAGATTACTCCTACGAGCAGTACTTC.

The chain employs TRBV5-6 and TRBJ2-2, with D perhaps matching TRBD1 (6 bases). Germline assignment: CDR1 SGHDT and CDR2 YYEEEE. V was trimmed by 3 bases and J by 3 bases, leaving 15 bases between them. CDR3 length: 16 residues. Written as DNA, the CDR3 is TGTGCCAGCAGCTCGCTCTTCCCAGGGGACACCGGGGAGCTGTTTTTT. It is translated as CASSSLFPGDTGELFF.

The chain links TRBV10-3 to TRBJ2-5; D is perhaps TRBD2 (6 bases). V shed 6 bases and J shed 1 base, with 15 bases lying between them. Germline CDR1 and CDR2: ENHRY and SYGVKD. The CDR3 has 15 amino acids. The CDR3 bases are TGTGCCATCAGGCCGGGACTGGTAATCCAAGAGACCCAGTACTTC. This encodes CAIRPGLVIQETQYF.

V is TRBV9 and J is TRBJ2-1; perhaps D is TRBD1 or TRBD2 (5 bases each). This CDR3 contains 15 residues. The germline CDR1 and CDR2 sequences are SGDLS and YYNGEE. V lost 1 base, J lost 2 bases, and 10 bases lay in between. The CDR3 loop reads CASSVKGDPYNEQFF. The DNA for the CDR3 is TGTGCCAGCAGCGTAAAAGGGGACCCCTACAATGAGCAGTTCTTC.

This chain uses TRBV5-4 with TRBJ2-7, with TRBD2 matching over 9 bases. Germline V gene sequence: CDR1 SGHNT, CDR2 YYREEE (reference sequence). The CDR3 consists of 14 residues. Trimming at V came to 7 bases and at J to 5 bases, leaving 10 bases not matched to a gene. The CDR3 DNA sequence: TGTGCCAGCTCCCCGGCTAGCGGGAAGGACGAGCAGTACTTC. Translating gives CASSPASGKDEQYF.

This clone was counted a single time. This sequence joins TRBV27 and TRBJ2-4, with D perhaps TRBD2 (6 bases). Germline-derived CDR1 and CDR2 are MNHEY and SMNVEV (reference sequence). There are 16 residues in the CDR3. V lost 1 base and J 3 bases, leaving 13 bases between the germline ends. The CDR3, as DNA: TGTGCCAGCAGTTTATTCCTCGGGAGTGGCAAAAACATTCAGTACTTC. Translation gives CASSLFLGSGKNIQYF.

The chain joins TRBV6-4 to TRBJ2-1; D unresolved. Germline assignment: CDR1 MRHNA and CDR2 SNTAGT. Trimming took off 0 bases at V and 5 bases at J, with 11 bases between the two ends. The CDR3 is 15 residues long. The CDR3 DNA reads TGTGCCAGCAGTGACTCGACACCTGGAAACAATGAGCAGTTCTTC. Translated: CASSDSTPGNNEQFF.

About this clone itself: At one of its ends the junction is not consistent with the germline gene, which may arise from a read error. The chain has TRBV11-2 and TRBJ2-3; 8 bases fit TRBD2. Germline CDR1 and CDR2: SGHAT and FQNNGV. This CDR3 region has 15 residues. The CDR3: CASRLAGTSTDTQYF. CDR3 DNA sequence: TGTGCCAGCAGGTTAGCGGGAACCTCCACAGATACGCAGTATTTT.

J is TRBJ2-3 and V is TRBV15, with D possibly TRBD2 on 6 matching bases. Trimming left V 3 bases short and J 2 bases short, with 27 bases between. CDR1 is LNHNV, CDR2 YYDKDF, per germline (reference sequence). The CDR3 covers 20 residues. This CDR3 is CATSSTLDVGGGRDTDTQYF. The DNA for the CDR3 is TGTGCCACCAGCAGCACCCTGGACGTGGGGGGAGGTCGCGACACAGATACGCAGTATTTT.

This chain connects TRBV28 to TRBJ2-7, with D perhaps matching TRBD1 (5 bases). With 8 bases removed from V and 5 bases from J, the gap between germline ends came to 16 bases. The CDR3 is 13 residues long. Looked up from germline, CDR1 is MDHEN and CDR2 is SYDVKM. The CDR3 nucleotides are TGTGCCAGCCTCCCCTCTGGGGCGGACGAGCAGTACTTC. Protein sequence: CASLPSGADEQYF. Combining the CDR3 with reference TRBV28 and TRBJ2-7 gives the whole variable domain DVKVTQSSRYLVKRTGEKVFLECVQDMDHENMFWYRQDPGLGLRLIYFSYDVKMKEKGDIPEGYSVSREKKERFSLILESASTNQTSMYLCASLPSGADEQYFGPGTRLTVT.

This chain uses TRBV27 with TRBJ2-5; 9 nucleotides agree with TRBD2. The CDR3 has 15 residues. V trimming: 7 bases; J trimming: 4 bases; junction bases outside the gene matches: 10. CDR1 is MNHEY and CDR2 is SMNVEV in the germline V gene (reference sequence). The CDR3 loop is CASTDLRGRGETQYF. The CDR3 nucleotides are TGTGCCAGCACCGACCTACGCGGGAGGGGAGAGACCCAGTACTTC.

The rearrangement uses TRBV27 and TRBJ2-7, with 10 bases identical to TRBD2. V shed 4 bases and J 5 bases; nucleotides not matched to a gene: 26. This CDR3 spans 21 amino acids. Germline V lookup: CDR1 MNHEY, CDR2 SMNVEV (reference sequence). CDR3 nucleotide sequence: TGTGCCAGCAGTTCCACCCCCCTTTACAACAGGGACGAGCGGGAGGGCCACGAGCAGTACTTC. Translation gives CASSSTPLYNRDEREGHEQYF.